This T cell receptor beta chain was documented in a study of cytomegalovirus exposure and HLA in healthy donors. Study-wide findings and caveats: Later analysis identified several of the most significant clusters that appeared linked to common viral pathogens. In a later analysis, productive TCRs from donors in an Asian-associated ancestry cluster reportedly carried fewer N-insertions than the cohort mean. Both high specificity and high sensitivity reportedly marked the classifier's diagnosis of cytomegalovirus status.

For this clone: Its cognate antigen is unknown.

Vbeta (60) and Jbeta (13) primers were used in the PCR. Per the original data handling: Roughly 11 million of the roughly 80 million unique TCR beta chains counted in a later analysis were shared. Sequencing was performed with immunoSEQ multiplex PCR; in TCRdb, only in-frame clones are kept and a portion is missing. That table is the source of V, J and clone size, and D and trimming were worked out from the DNA. The repertoire consists of 70,000 to 95,000 clones, with about 77% occurring once and the leading ten covering around 3.2%. With 8 bases clipped from V and 8 bases from J, the junction kept 11 bases outside the gene matches. CDR1 and CDR2 from the germline V gene are MNHEY and SMNVEV (reference sequence). This CDR3 has 14 amino acids.

This clonotype was sampled from a man between 50 and 59 years old in good health and CMV-seronegative. V and J are TRBV27 and TRBJ1-4; 7 positions match TRBD1. Material: PBMCs. The chain's CDR3 is CASGHRGKKEKLFF. The CDR3 nucleotides read TGTGCCAGCGGACACAGGGGCAAAAAGGAAAAACTGTTTTTT.